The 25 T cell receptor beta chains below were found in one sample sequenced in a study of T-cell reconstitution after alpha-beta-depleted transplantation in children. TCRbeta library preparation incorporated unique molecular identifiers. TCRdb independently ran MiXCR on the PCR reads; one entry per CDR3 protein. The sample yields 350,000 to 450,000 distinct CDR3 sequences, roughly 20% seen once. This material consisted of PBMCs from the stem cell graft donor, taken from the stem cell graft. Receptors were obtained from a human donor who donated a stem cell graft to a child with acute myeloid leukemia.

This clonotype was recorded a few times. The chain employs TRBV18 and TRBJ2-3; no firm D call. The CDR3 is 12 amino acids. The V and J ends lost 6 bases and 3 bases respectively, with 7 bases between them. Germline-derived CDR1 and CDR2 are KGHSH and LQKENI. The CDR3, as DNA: TGTGCCAGCTCCACGAAGACAGATACGCAGTATTTT. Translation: CASSTKTDTQYF.

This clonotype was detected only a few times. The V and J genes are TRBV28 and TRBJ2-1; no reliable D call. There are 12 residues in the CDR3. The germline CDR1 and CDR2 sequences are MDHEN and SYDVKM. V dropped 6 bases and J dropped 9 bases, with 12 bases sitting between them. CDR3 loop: CASRDGMGEQFF. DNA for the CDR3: TGTGCCAGCAGGGACGGAATGGGTGAGCAGTTCTTC.

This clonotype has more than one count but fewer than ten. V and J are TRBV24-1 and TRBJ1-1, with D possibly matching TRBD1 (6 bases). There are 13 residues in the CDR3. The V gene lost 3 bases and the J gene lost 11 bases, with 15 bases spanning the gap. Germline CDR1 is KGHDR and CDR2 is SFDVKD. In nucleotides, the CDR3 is TGTGCCACCAGTGATCCCCCTTCAGGGGCGGCTTTCTTT. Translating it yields CATSDPPSGAAFF.

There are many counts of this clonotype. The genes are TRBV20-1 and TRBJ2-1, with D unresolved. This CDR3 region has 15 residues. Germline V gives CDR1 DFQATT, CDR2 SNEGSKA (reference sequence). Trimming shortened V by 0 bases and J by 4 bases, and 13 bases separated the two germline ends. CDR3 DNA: TGCAGTGCTAGAGATCTGGGCAAGCTTTACAATGAGCAGTTCTTC. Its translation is CSARDLGKLYNEQFF.

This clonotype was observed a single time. The CDR3 DNA follows: TGTGCCAGCAGTTCCCCTAGGGGATCTGAGCAGTTCTTC. This sequence encodes CASSSPRGSEQFF. This chain joins TRBV7-3 and TRBJ2-1; weak D call: TRBD1 (5 bases). The V end lost 6 bases, the J end lost 9 bases, and 15 bases lay between the germline ends. The CDR3 runs to 13 residues. Germline CDR1 reads SGHTA; CDR2 reads FQGTGA.

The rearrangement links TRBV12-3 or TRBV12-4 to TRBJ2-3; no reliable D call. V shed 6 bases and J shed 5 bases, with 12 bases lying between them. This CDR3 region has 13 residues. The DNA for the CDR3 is TGTGCCAGCAGCAACTCAGCCCAAGATACGCAGTATTTT. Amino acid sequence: CASSNSAQDTQYF.

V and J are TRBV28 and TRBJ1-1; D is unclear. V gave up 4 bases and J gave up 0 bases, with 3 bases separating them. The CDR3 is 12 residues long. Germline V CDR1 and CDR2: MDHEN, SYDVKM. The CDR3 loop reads CASSWVNTEAFF. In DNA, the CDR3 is TGTGCCAGCAGTTGGGTGAACACTGAAGCTTTCTTT.

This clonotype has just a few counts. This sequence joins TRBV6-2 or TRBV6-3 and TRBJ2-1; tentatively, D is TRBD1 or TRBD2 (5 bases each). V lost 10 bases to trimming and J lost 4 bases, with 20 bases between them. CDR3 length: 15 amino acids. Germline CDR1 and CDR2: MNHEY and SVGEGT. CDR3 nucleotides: TGTGCCAACCCGGGCGGGTCTAGGGGTTACAATGAGCAGTTCTTC. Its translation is CANPGGSRGYNEQFF.

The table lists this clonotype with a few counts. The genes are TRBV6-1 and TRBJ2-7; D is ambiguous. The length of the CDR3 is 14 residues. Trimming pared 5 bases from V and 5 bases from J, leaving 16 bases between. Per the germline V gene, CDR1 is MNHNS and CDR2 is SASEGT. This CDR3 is CASSRPPWAHEQYF. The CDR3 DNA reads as TGTGCCAGCAGTCGGCCCCCATGGGCCCACGAGCAGTACTTC.

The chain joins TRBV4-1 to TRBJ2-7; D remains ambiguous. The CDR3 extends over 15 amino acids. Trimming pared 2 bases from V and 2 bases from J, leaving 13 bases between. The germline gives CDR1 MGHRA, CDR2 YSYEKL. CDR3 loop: CASSQPDGSPYEQYF. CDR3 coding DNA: TGCGCCAGCAGCCAACCTGACGGCTCCCCCTACGAGCAGTACTTC.

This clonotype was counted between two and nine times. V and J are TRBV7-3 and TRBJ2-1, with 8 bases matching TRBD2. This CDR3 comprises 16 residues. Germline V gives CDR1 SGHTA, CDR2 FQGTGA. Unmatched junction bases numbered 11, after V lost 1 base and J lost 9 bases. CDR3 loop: CASSLISGNNQGEQFF. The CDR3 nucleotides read TGTGCCAGCAGCTTAATTAGCGGGAACAACCAGGGTGAGCAGTTCTTC.

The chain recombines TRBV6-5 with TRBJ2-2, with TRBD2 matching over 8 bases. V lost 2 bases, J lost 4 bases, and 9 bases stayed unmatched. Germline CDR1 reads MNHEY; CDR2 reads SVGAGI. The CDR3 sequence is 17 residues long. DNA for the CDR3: TGTGCCAGCAGTTACACCTACGGACTAGCAGGCACCGGGGAGCTGTTTTTT. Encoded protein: CASSYTYGLAGTGELFF.

The CDR3 DNA reads as TGTGCCAGCAGCGTACAGGGGAATGGGGCCAACGTCCTGACTTTC. Protein: CASSVQGNGANVLTF. J is TRBJ2-6 and V is TRBV9; maybe TRBD1 (6 bases). The V gene's germline CDR1 is SGDLS and CDR2 YYNGEE. V was pared by 1 base and J by 3 bases, with 8 bases between. This CDR3 spans 15 amino acids.

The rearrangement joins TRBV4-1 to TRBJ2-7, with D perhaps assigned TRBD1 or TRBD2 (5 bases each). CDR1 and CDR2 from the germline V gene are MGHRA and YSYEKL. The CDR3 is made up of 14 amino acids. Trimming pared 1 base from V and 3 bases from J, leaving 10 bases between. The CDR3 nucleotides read TGCGCCAGCAGCCAAGCGGGACGGTACTACGAGCAGTACTTC. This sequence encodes CASSQAGRYYEQYF.

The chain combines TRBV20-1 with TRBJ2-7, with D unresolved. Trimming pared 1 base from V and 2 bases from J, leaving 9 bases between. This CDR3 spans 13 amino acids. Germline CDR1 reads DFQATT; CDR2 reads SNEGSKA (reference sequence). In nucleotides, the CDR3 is TGCAGTGCTAGAGGGGCAGAGACCTACGAGCAGTACTTC. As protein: CSARGAETYEQYF.

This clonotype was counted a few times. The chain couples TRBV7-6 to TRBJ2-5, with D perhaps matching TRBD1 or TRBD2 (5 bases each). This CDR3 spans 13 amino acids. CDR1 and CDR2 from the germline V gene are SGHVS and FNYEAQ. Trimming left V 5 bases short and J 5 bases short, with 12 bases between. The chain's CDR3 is CASSGNWGETQYF. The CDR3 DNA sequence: TGTGCCAGCAGCGGGAATTGGGGGGAGACCCAGTACTTC.

The CDR3 reads CSAMQGDLYEQYF. The CDR3 DNA reads as TGCAGTGCTATGCAGGGGGACTTATACGAGCAGTACTTC. The chain carries TRBV20-1 and TRBJ2-7; possibly TRBD1 for D (7 bases). Germline CDR1 and CDR2: DFQATT and SNEGSKA (reference sequence). V shed 4 bases and J shed 4 bases, with 14 bases lying between them. CDR3 length: 13 amino acids.

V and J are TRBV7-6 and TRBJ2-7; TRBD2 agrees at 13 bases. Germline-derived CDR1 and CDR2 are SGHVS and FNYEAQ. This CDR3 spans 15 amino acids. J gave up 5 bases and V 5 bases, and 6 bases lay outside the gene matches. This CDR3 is CASSPGLAGDHEQYF. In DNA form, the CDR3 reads TGTGCCAGCAGCCCTGGACTAGCGGGAGATCACGAGCAGTACTTC.

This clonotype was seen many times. CDR3 bases: TGCAGCGCCCACGTCGCTAGCGGGAGGGGTGAGCAGTTCTTC. This gives the protein CSAHVASGRGEQFF. The genes are TRBV29-1 and TRBJ2-1; 12 bases map to TRBD2. Germline CDR1 is SQVTM and CDR2 is ANQGSEA. The CDR3 consists of 14 residues. The V segment lost 7 bases and the J segment 9 bases; nucleotides outside the gene matches: 10.

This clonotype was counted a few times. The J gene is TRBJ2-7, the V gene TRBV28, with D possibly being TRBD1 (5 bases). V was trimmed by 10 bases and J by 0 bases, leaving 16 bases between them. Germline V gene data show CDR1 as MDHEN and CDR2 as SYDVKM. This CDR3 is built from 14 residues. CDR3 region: CATALPDNSYEQYF. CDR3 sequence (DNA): TGTGCCACCGCACTACCGGACAACTCCTACGAGCAGTACTTC.

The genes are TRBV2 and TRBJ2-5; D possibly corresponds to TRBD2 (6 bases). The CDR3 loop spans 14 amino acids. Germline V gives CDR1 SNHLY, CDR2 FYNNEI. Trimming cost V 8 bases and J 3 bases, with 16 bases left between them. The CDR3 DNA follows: TGTGCCAGCCAAGGACTAATGATCAAAGAGACCCAGTACTTC. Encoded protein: CASQGLMIKETQYF.

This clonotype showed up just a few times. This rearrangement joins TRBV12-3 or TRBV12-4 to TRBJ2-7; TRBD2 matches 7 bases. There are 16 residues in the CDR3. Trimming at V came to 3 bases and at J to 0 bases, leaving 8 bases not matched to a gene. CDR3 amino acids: CASSLGGGSHSYEQYF. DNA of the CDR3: TGTGCCAGCAGTTTGGGGGGGGGGAGTCACTCCTACGAGCAGTACTTC.

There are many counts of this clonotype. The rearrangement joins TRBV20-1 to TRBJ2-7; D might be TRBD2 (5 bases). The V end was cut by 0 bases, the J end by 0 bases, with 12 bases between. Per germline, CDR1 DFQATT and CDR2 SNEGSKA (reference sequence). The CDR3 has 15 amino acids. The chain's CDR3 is CSARDSPGNSYEQYF. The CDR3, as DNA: TGCAGTGCTAGAGATTCCCCGGGAAACTCCTACGAGCAGTACTTC.

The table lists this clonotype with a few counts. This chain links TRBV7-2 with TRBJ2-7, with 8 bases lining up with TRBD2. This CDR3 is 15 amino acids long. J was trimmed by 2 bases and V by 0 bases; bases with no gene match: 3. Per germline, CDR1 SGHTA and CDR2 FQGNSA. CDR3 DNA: TGTGCCAGCAGCTTAGCGGGACTAGGGACCTACGAGCAGTACTTC. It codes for CASSLAGLGTYEQYF.

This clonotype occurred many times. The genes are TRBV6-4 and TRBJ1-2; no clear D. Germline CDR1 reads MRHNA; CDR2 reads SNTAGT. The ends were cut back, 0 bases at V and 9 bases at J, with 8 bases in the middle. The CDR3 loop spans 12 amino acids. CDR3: CASSDSRGSYTF. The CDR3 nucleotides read TGTGCCAGCAGTGACTCCCGAGGGAGCTACACCTTC.